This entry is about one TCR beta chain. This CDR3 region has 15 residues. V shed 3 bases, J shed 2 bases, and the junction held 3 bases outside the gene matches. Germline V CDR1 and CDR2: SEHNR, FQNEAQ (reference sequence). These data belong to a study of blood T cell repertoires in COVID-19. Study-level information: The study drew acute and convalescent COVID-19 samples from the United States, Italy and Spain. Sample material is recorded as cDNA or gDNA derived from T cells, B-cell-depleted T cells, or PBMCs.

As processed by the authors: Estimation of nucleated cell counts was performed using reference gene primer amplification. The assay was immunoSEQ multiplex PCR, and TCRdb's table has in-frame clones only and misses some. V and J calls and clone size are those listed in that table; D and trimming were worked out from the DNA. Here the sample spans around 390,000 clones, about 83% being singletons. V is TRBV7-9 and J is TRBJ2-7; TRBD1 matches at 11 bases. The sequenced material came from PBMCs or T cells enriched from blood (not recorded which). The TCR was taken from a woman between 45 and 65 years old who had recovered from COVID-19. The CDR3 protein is CASSLDRGRPYEQYF. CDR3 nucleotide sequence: TGTGCCAGCAGCTTGGACAGGGGGCGGCCCTACGAGCAGTACTTC.